These T cell receptor beta chains were read from a single sample in a study of T cell responses to AZD1222 COVID-19 vaccine. Sequencing used immunoSEQ multiplex PCR; TCRdb keeps in-frame clones, though not all of them. The profile covers approximately 150,000 clones, with 70% to 90% appearing a single time and around 5.1% taken by the ten largest. The material was peripheral blood, obtained 28 days after the second AZD1222 dose. The receptors were gathered from an adult who received the AZD1222 COVID-19 vaccine. Both conserved end residues are part of each CDR3. D genes are given only for firm matches. The size entry is marked missing in some rows and otherwise reads once, few, many or a size class.

>TRBV7-8|20|-|TRBJ2-5|TRBD2
TGTGCCAGCAGCGCGCACCCGGGACAGGGATCTAGCGGGAGGTGGAAGACCCAGTACTTC
CASSAHPGQGSSGRWKTQYF
>TRBV27|12|once|TRBJ1-1|-
TGTGCCAGCAGTTTAGGTGGGCAGGAAGCTTTCTTT
CASSLGGQEAFF
>TRBV28|16|-|TRBJ2-5|-
TGTGCCAGCAGTTCACCGAGTAGGGCAGGAGGAGAGACCCAGTACTTC
CASSSPSRAGGETQYF
>TRBV18|14|-|TRBJ1-3|-
TGTGCCAGCTCACCCCAGGAGTGGAAGAACACCATATATTTT
CASSPQEWKNTIYF
>TRBV2|19|-|TRBJ1-6|-
TGTGCCAGCAGTGCGGCAGGGCAAGGCTTAGACTCCTATAATTCACCCCTCCACTTT
CASSAAGQGLDSYNSPLHF
>TRBV7-9|16|medium-sized|TRBJ1-6|-
TGTGCCAGCAGCTTACTGGGGAGCTCCTATAATTCACCCCTCCACTTT
CASSLLGSSYNSPLHF
>TRBV29-1|13|-|TRBJ2-2|-
TGCAGCGCCGCGGCTAGCGTCACCGGGGAGCTGTTTTTT
CSAAASVTGELFF
>TRBV6-1|17|-|TRBJ1-3|-
TGTGCCAGCAGTGAAAGGGGACGGAGTTACTCTGGAAACACCATATATTTT
CASSERGRSYSGNTIYF
>TRBV3-1/TRBV3-2|13|-|TRBJ1-2|TRBD1
TGTGCCAGCAGCCACAGGACAGGGGATGGCTACACCTTC
CASSHRTGDGYTF
>TRBV7-9|12|few|TRBJ1-1|-
TGTGCCAGCAGCTTAGGGGTCACTGAAGCTTTCTTT
CASSLGVTEAFF
>TRBV2|13|few|TRBJ1-5|-
TGTGCCAGCACCGGGACAAACAATCAGCCCCAGCATTTT
CASTGTNNQPQHF
>TRBV7-8|16|-|TRBJ1-3|-
TGTGCCAGCAGCTTAGTGGCGGCCCTCTCTGGAAACACCATATATTTT
CASSLVAALSGNTIYF
>TRBV13|15|once|TRBJ2-1|-
TGTGCCAGCAGCGAACAAGCGGGTTCCTACAATGAGCAGTTCTTC
CASSEQAGSYNEQFF
>TRBV3-1/TRBV3-2|18|-|TRBJ2-1|TRBD2
TGTGCCAGCAGCCAAGGACTAGCGGGAGGGAGGGATTACAATGAGCAGTTCTTC
CASSQGLAGGRDYNEQFF
>TRBV18|17|-|TRBJ2-7|TRBD2
TGTGCCAGCTCAGTCGTCGGGCTAGCGGGAGCACCCACTGAGCAGTACTTC
CASSVVGLAGAPTEQYF
>TRBV19|15|-|TRBJ1-5|-
TGTGCCAGTAGTATAGCGGGCAGGGGCAATCAGCCCCAGCATTTT
CASSIAGRGNQPQHF
>TRBV9|17|-|TRBJ2-5|TRBD1
TGTGCCAGCAGCGTAGGCCTGGCAGGGGGCTGGGTAGAGACCCAGTACTTC
CASSVGLAGGWVETQYF
>TRBV4-1|14|-|TRBJ1-1|-
TGCGCCAGCAGCCAGAACGGGCTGAACACTGAAGCTTTCTTT
CASSQNGLNTEAFF
>TRBV2|15|once|TRBJ2-7|TRBD2
TGTGCCAGCAGTGTTCAAGCGGGGGAAGTCTACGAGCAGTACTTC
CASSVQAGEVYEQYF
>TRBV4-2|15|-|TRBJ1-1|-
TGTGCCAGCAGCCAAGTTACCTATGGGGTCACTGAAGCTTTCTTT
CASSQVTYGVTEAFF
>TRBV15|17|-|TRBJ2-7|TRBD2
TGTGCCACCAGCAGAGATCTGGGGACTAGCAGTACCTACGAGCAGTACTTC
CATSRDLGTSSTYEQYF
>TRBV3-1/TRBV3-2|16|-|TRBJ1-2|-
TGTGCCAGCAGCCCCCGGGGTTTGAAGACTAACTATGGCTACACCTTC
CASSPRGLKTNYGYTF
>TRBV27|12|-|TRBJ1-1|-
TGTGCCAGCAGTCCCGGGGGCACTGAAGCTTTCTTT
CASSPGGTEAFF